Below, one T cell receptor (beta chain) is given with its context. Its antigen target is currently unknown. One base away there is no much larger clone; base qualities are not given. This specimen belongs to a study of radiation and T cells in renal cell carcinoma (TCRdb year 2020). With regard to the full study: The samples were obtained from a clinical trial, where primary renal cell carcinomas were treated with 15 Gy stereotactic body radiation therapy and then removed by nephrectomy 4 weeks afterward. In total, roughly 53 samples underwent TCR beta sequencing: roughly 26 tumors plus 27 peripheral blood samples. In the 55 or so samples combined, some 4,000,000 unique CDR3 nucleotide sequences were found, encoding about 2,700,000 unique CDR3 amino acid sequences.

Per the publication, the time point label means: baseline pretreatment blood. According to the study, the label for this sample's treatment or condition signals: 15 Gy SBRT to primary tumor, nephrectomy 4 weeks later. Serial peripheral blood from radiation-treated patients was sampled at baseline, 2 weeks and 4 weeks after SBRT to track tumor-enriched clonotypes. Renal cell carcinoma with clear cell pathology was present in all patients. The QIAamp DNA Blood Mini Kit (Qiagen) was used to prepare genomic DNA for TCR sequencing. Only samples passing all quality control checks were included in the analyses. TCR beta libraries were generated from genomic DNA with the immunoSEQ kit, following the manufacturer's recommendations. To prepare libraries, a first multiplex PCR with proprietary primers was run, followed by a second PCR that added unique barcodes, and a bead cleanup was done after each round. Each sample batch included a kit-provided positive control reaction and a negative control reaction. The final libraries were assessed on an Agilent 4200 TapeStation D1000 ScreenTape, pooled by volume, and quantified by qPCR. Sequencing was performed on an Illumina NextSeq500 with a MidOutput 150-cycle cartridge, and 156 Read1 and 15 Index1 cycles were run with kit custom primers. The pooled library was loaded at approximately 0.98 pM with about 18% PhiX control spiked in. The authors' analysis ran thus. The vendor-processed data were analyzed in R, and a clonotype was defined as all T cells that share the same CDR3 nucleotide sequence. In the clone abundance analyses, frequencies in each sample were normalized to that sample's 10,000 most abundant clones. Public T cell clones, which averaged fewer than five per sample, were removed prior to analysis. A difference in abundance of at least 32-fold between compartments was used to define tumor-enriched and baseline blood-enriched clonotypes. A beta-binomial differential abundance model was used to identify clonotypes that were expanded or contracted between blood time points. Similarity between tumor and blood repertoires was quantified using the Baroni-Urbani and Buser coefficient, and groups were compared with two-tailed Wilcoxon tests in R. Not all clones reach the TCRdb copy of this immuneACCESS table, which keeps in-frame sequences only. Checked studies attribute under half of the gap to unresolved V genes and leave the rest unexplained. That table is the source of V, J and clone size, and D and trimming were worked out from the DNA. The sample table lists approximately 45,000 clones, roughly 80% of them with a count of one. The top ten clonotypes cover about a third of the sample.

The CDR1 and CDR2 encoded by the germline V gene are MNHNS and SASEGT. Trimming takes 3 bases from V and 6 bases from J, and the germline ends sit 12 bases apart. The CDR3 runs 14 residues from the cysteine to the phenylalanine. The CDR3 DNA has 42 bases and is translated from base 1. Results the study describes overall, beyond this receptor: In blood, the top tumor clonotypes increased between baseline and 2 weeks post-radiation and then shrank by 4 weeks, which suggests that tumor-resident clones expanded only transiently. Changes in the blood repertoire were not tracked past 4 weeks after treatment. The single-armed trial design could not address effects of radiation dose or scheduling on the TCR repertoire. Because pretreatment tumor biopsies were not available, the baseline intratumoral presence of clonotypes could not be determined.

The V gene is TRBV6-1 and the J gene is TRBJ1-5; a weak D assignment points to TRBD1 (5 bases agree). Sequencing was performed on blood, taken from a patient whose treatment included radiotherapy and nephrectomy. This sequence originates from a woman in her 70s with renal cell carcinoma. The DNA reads TGTGCCAGCAGTGATCTTGGGGGTGGTCAGCCCCAGCATTTT. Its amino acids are CASSDLGGGQPQHF.